This entry features one T cell receptor (beta chain) sequence. What it binds is unknown. Eight separate reactions per sample yielded the cDNA. Two rounds of nested PCR, of roughly 15 and 9 cycles, were run on TCRalpha and TCRbeta cDNA. TCRdb reprocessed the 5' RACE reads and reports one entry per CDR3 protein, with no DNA. The sample data list approximately 45,000 distinct CDR3 sequences. The source of the sample is a study of monozygotic twins with inflammatory bowel disease. Broader study findings: Results did not support any single strong IBD-associated signal or clonotype.

Germline V lookup: CDR1 MNHNS, CDR2 SASEGT. The CDR3 length is 16 residues. This clonotype originated in a human donor with ulcerative colitis or Crohn's disease, or a healthy co-twin of an affected twin (not recorded which). Source material: blood. The chain combines TRBV6-1 with TRBJ2-3; TCRdb reports TRBD1, a call that lacks DNA to check it against. The CDR3 here is CASSGNGGRSTDTQYF.